Below are 17 T cell receptor beta chains sequenced from a single sample in a study of blood T cells in healthy people across ages. Combining a sample-barcoded 5' primer with a J-beta primer mix, a second PCR ran for roughly 7 to 12 cycles. TCRdb reprocessed the 5' RACE reads with MiXCR, giving one entry per CDR3 protein. The table shows about 800,000 distinct CDR3 sequences, with 20% to 25% occurring only once. Another study also made use of these data, one on T cells of mothers and their children.

The specimen was blood. Source of these receptors: a boy aged 5-17 years in good health.

This clonotype was seen a handful of times. This chain connects TRBV4-3 to TRBJ2-5; TRBD2 matches 12 bases. The CDR3 length is 18 residues. Trimming removed 3 bases from V and 5 bases from J; junction bases left unmatched: 13. CDR1 is LGHNA and CDR2 is YSLEER in the germline V gene. CDR3 in amino acids: CASSQTLAGGLVEETQYF. The CDR3 nucleotides are TGCGCCAGCAGCCAGACCCTAGCGGGAGGGCTGGTGGAGGAGACCCAGTACTTC.

A few counts support this clonotype. DNA for the CDR3: TGTGCCAGCACCGCTCCCGGGACAGGGAGGACAGATACGCAGTATTTT. It is translated as CASTAPGTGRTDTQYF. The chain carries TRBV12-3 or TRBV12-4 and TRBJ2-3; 9 bases are a match to TRBD1. With V trimmed by 7 bases and J by 3 bases, 11 bases remained unmatched. The CDR3 contains 16 residues.

In its sample, this clonotype was seen many times. The CDR3 nucleotides read TGTGCCACCTCCAGCGGGAAGAAGACCCAGTACTTC. It encodes CATSSGKKTQYF. V is TRBV24-1 and J is TRBJ2-5, with 7 bases that match TRBD2. Trimming took 9 bases from V and 6 from J; bases not matched to a gene: 6. The germline V gene has CDR1 KGHDR and CDR2 SFDVKD. CDR3 length: 12 amino acids.

The chain joins TRBV19 to TRBJ1-3; 8 nucleotides align to TRBD1. Germline V CDR1 and CDR2: LNHDA, SQIVND (reference sequence). The CDR3 runs to 18 residues. With V trimmed by 3 bases and J by 3 bases, 13 bases remained unmatched. The CDR3 region is CASSMLGSSGGYGNTIYF. CDR3 DNA: TGTGCCAGTAGTATGCTCGGCTCTTCAGGGGGCTATGGAAACACCATATATTTT. The full variable domain, in which reference TRBV19 and TRBJ1-3 provide the parts outside the CDR3, is DGGITQSPKYLFRKEGQNVTLSCEQNLNHDAMYWYRQDPGQGLRLIYYSQIVNDFQKGDIAEGYSVSREKKESFPLTVTSAQKNPTAFYLCASSMLGSSGGYGNTIYFGEGSWLTVV.

This clonotype occurred a few times. The chain recombines TRBV5-1 with TRBJ2-4, with 7 bases that match TRBD2. Germline V gene data show CDR1 as SGHRS and CDR2 as YFSETQ. The CDR3 sequence is 24 residues long. After removal of 2 bases from V and 0 bases from J, the junction contained 29 bases not matched to a gene. CDR3 sequence: CASSLSTEPGLLNPRNIAKNIQYF. CDR3 DNA sequence: TGCGCCAGCAGCTTAAGCACCGAACCGGGACTACTTAACCCCCGTAACATAGCCAAAAACATTCAGTACTTC.

V usage is TRBV29-1 and J usage is TRBJ2-5; 10 bases line up with TRBD2. In germline, CDR1 is SQVTM, CDR2 ANQGSEA. This CDR3 has 14 residues. Germline trimming cut 4 bases from V and 3 bases from J; bases unmatched to any gene: 5. Here the CDR3 reads CSVAIAGGEETQYF. For the CDR3, the DNA is TGCAGCGTTGCAATAGCGGGGGGTGAAGAGACCCAGTACTTC.

This clonotype has just a few counts. This chain joins TRBV7-2 and TRBJ2-3; D not certain. V was shortened by 2 bases and J by 7 bases, with 10 bases between the two germline ends. The CDR3 loop spans 13 amino acids. CDR1 and CDR2 (germline): SGHTA, FQGNSA. The CDR3 sequence: CASSLNSYNTQYF. CDR3 bases: TGTGCCAGCAGCTTAAATAGCTACAATACGCAGTATTTT.

A remark on this clonotype: One junction end disagrees with the germline gene, perhaps due to a read error. The V call is TRBV11-2, the J call TRBJ2-7; 7 bases match TRBD2. This CDR3 has 13 residues. Germline V CDR1 and CDR2: SGHAT, FQNNGV. CDR3 amino acids: CASSSGGPYEQCF. CDR3 bases: TGTGCCAGCAGCTCGGGAGGCCCCTACGAGCAGTGCTTC.

The gene calls are TRBV4-3 and TRBJ2-5, with 7 bases identical to TRBD1. The J call could be wrong; TRBJ2-1 is a better fit for the DNA end. This CDR3 region has 16 residues. Germline lookup yields CDR1 LGHNA and CDR2 YSLEER. CDR3 DNA sequence: TGCGCCAGCAGCCAAGATCGACAGGGAGTCCATAATGAGCAGTTCTTC. Protein product: CASSQDRQGVHNEQFF.

The V and J genes are TRBV4-1 and TRBJ2-7; the D gene is possibly TRBD2 (5 bases). Germline V gives CDR1 MGHRA, CDR2 YSYEKL. The ends were cut back, 4 bases at V and 3 bases at J, with 16 bases in the middle. The CDR3 has 15 residues. The CDR3 DNA follows: TGCGCCAGCAGCCTCGGTAGTTCGGCGGGCTACGAGCAGTACTTC. Translation gives CASSLGSSAGYEQYF.

This clonotype has ten or more counts. This chain links TRBV7-2 with TRBJ1-2, with 8 bases matching TRBD1. V lost 5 bases, J lost 6 bases, and 2 bases stayed unmatched. Germline loops: CDR1 SGHTA, CDR2 FQGNSA. This CDR3 is 12 amino acids long. In DNA, the CDR3 is TGTGCCAGCAGCCTGACAGGGGATGGCTACACCTTC. Residues: CASSLTGDGYTF. Full variable domain (outside the CDR3, taken from reference TRBV7-2 and TRBJ1-2): GAGVSQSPSNKVTEKGKDVELRCDPISGHTALYWYRQSLGQGLEFLIYFQGNSAPDKSGLPSDRFSAERTGGSVSTLTIQRTQQEDSAVYLCASSLTGDGYTFGSGTRLTVV.

This chain joins TRBV10-3 and TRBJ2-7; 8 bases are a match to TRBD1. In germline, CDR1 is ENHRY, CDR2 SYGVKD. V shed 3 bases, J shed 2 bases, and the junction held 3 bases outside the gene matches. The length of the CDR3 is 14 residues. The CDR3 spells CAISDRGHTYEQYF. The CDR3 DNA follows: TGTGCCATCAGTGACAGGGGGCATACCTACGAGCAGTACTTC.

This clonotype was counted a few times. The rearrangement uses TRBV20-1 and TRBJ2-1; 8 nucleotides agree with TRBD2. Germline trimming cut 3 bases from V and 9 bases from J; bases unmatched to any gene: 13. The CDR3 loop spans 15 amino acids. CDR1 is DFQATT and CDR2 is SNEGSKA in the germline V gene (reference sequence). The CDR3 region is CSASTPGGLSFEQFF. The CDR3 nucleotides read TGCAGTGCTAGCACCCCGGGGGGGCTATCTTTTGAGCAGTTCTTC.

This rearrangement joins TRBV12-3 or TRBV12-4 to TRBJ2-4; D not certain. The V end was cut by 6 bases, the J end by 11 bases, with 23 bases between. This CDR3 is 15 amino acids long. The CDR3 region is CASSDGVGSQAFQYF. DNA for the CDR3: TGTGCCAGCAGCGACGGAGTGGGAAGCCAGGCTTTTCAGTACTTC.

CDR3 DNA sequence: TGCAGCGCGAGACGGACTACCCAAGAGACCCAGTACTTC. Its translation is CSARRTTQETQYF. The chain uses TRBV29-1 and TRBJ2-5; D may be TRBD2 (6 bases). V was clipped by 7 bases and J by 1 base, with 13 bases between them. This CDR3 has 13 residues. Germline loops: CDR1 SQVTM, CDR2 ANQGSEA.

In its sample, this clonotype was seen a few times. The J gene is TRBJ1-6, the V gene TRBV9, with TRBD1 matching 7 bases. The CDR3 is 15 amino acids. The trim removed 0 bases at V and 7 bases at J, leaving 4 bases unmatched. Germline CDR1 reads SGDLS; CDR2 reads YYNGEE. The CDR3 spells CASSVDPGGNSPLHF. CDR3 DNA sequence: TGTGCCAGCAGCGTAGATCCAGGGGGGAATTCACCCCTCCACTTT. Full variable domain (remainder filled in from reference TRBV9 and TRBJ1-6): DSGVTQTPKHLITATGQRVTLRCSPRSGDLSVYWYQQSLDQGLQFLIQYYNGEERAKGNILERFSAQQFPDLHSELNLSSLELGDSALYFCASSVDPGGNSPLHFGNGTRLTVT.

The chain links TRBV29-1 to TRBJ2-5; 8 nucleotides align to TRBD2. This CDR3 is 14 amino acids long. V shed 1 base, J shed 5 bases, and the junction held 6 bases outside the gene matches. Germline V gene data show CDR1 as SQVTM and CDR2 as ANQGSEA. The CDR3 is CSVEGGGGFETQYF. Written as DNA, the CDR3 is TGCAGCGTTGAAGGGGGCGGGGGGTTCGAGACCCAGTACTTC.